This TCR beta chain is from a study of monozygotic twins with inflammatory bowel disease. Every single donor had an approximately 2.3 ml blood sample drawn. Nested PCRs of 16 and 9 cycles, two in total, were run on TCRalpha and TCRbeta cDNA. Reanalyzing the 5' RACE reads, TCRdb keeps one entry per CDR3 protein, without DNA. The sample data list 150,000 to 200,000 distinct CDR3 sequences. This CDR3 region has 16 residues. Germline V gene sequence: CDR1 LNHNV, CDR2 YYDKDF (reference sequence). The chain recombines TRBV15 with TRBJ2-7; TCRdb lists TRBD1, though no DNA is available to test this call. Sequenced material: blood. The clonotype comes from a human donor with ulcerative colitis or Crohn's disease, or a healthy co-twin of an affected twin (not recorded which). CDR3: CATSRVFRSTGGEQYF.